These T cell receptor beta chains were read from a single sample in a study of siplizumab effects on memory and regulatory T cells. Sequencing was performed with immunoSEQ multiplex PCR; in TCRdb, only in-frame clones are kept and a portion is missing. The sample yields about 100,000 clones, roughly 94% seen once. The sample comprised Tregs sorted from blood. These receptors all come from a human donor in good health. The CDR3 runs from the conserved cysteine through the conserved F or W. Clone size appears in some rows only: once, few, many, or a class for an expanded clone.

TRBV19 | NA | CASSSFGSGANVLTF
TRBV5-1 | NA | CASSLRVGDTEAFF
TRBV7-3 | once | CASSLTGAANTGELFF
TRBV7-3 | NA | CASSPSRSHTGELFF
TRBV5-1 | NA | CASSLTEARGYGYTF
TRBV4-2 | NA | CASSVSCKLQSRANVLTF
TRBV5-6 | few | CASSFVQAKDTQYF
TRBV5-1 | NA | CASSLGEVFGNEQFF
TRBV10-1 | NA | CASLWGLDGYTF
TRBV7-2 | NA | CASSLDPSSGELFF
TRBV4-2 | NA | CASSQVLWENTGELFF
TRBV7-8 | NA | CASSFRGRSSYNEQFF
TRBV19 | NA | CASSKTGGSYEQYF
TRBV18 | NA | CASSPPGQGSYGYTF
TRBV2 | NA | CASSDRVVTEAFF
TRBV29-1 | NA | CSVATGDTEAFF
TRBV2 | few | CASSSRGGAEPQHF
TRBV6-1 | many | CASNELTSGRPDTQYF
TRBV1 | NA | CTSSQAPHSGRDTDTQYF
TRBV5-1 | NA | CASSTITQETQYF
TRBV2 | NA | CASRMTGTGHPRVSYNEQFF
TRBV18 | NA | CASSRGTSRAKGGGYTF
TRBV7-2 | NA | CASSPTGYGLGADTQYF
TRBV6-5 | NA | CASRDWDSEQETQYF
TRBV4-1 | NA | CASSQEAFSYNEQFF
TRBV6-1 | NA | CASSSPSTTEAFF
TRBV18 | NA | CASSPPNRGGYEQYF
TRBV5-3 | NA | CARKGWRLVDEQYF
TRBV18 | NA | CASSSMTGTTDTQYF
TRBV28 | NA | CASTPGGREGYEQYF
TRBV9 | once | CASSVAGTGGSGYTF
TRBV25-1 | once | CASTRLGGNNEQFF
TRBV29-1 | NA | CSVEVRNTGELFF
TRBV7-2 | NA | CASSFREGYGYTF
TRBV7-3 | NA | CASSRFPGPPF
TRBV11-2 | NA | CASSLASGSTYEQYF
TRBV5-1 | NA | CASSSTTGMNTEAFF
TRBV18 | NA | CASSLDLAGVWDTQYF
TRBV30 | NA | CAWVRIGASGYTF
TRBV13 | NA | CASSFSGSRTQYF
TRBV25-1 | NA | CASSEYYADEQFF
TRBV27 | NA | CASSFGRSSYNEQFF
TRBV5-6 | NA | CASSRIDREVYNEQFF
TRBV7-8 | once | CASSLADPGVGGTDTQYF
TRBV4-1 | NA | CASSQRGRTSYNEQFF
TRBV18 | NA | CASSPPGQGLIEAFF
TRBV9 | NA | CASSGGQGNIPEKLFF
TRBV5-1 | NA | CASSLASHGGLETQYF
TRBV5-1 | NA | CASSSRGGGRNAGELFF
TRBV29-1 | NA | CSVGEAKNIQYF
TRBV7-9 | NA | CASSRLAGSSSLEQYF
TRBV6-6 | NA | CASSTDSTYGYTF
TRBV5-1 | NA | CASSPSQVNTEAFF
TRBV19 | NA | CASSIDRIADTQYF
TRBV19 | once | CASSISASQPQHF
TRBV4-1 | once | CASSQTVGYGYTF
TRBV14 | NA | CASSQARGGEKLFF
TRBV6-1 | NA | CASSEASNQPQHF
TRBV5-1 | NA | CASSSTSGSYEQYF